This T cell receptor beta chain was sequenced in a study of blood T cell repertoires in COVID-19. As for the study in general: COVID-19 samples from acute and convalescent phases originated in the United States, Italy and Spain. Nucleic acid was either cDNA or gDNA, and it came from T cells, B-cell-depleted T cells, or PBMCs.

About this clone itself: This sample includes further DNA sequences coding for the same CDR3.

CDR3 length: 15 residues. Germline V lookup: CDR1 MNHNS, CDR2 SASEGT. The junction had 0 bases not matched to a gene; V was cut back by 2 bases and J by 2 bases. In the original analysis: Reference gene primer amplification gave estimated nucleated cell counts. Sequencing used immunoSEQ multiplex PCR; TCRdb keeps in-frame clones, though not all of them. That table furnishes V, J and clone size, whereas the DNA furnished D and trimming. The data contain about 70,000 clones, about 89% of them singletons. This receptor was taken from a woman aged 60-75 years with acute or convalescent COVID-19. Sequenced: peripheral blood. The gene calls are TRBV6-1 and TRBJ2-5, with 12 bases identical to TRBD2. In DNA, the CDR3 is TGTGCCAGCAGTGAACTAGCGGGGGGGCAAGAGACCCAGTACTTC. Its translation is CASSELAGGQETQYF.